These 5 T cell receptor beta chains originate from one sample sequenced in a study of blood T cell repertoires in COVID-19. Measured with immunoSEQ multiplex PCR; TCRdb has only the in-frame clones, and not every one. The table has fewer than 500,000 clones, roughly 89% seen once; the top ten hold 0.65% to 1%. Sequencing was carried out using peripheral blood. Source of these receptors: a man younger than 35 with COVID-19, enrolled during active disease.

The rearrangement uses TRBV15 and TRBJ2-5; D is perhaps TRBD2 (5 bases). From germline, CDR1 is LNHNV and CDR2 YYDKDF (reference sequence). Trimming pared 0 bases from V and 5 bases from J, leaving 7 bases between. This CDR3 has 13 residues. This chain's CDR3 is CATSRERAETQYF. CDR3 sequence (DNA): TGTGCCACCAGCAGAGAGCGGGCGGAGACCCAGTACTTC.

This chain connects TRBV7-3 to TRBJ2-3; possible D gene TRBD2, 6 bases. The CDR3 has 15 amino acids. Germline CDR1 reads SGHTA; CDR2 reads FQGTGA. The V end was cut by 4 bases, the J end by 0 bases, with 11 bases between. The CDR3 DNA sequence: TGTGCCAGCAGCTCTATAGCGGTTAGCACAGATACGCAGTATTTT. Protein: CASSSIAVSTDTQYF.

V is TRBV19 and J is TRBJ2-6, with TRBD1 identical over 8 bases. The CDR3 has 17 residues. Losses at the gene ends were 1 base for V and 0 bases for J; bases not matched to a gene: 2. Germline lookup yields CDR1 LNHDA and CDR2 SQIVND (reference sequence). Here the CDR3 DNA reads TGTGCCAGTAGTATAGGGACAGGGTCCTCTGGGGCCAACGTCCTGACTTTC. Protein product: CASSIGTGSSGANVLTF.

CDR3 sequence: CASRTLTGRTSYGYTF. The CDR3 nucleotides are TGTGCCAGCAGAACCCTTACAGGGAGAACTTCGTATGGCTACACCTTC. The V gene is TRBV11-2, the J gene TRBJ1-2, with a possible D match to TRBD1 (6 bases). The V end was cut by 6 bases, the J end by 5 bases, with 22 bases between. CDR1 and CDR2 from the germline V gene are SGHAT and FQNNGV. The CDR3 spans 16 residues.

The CDR3 bases are TGTGCCATCAGTGAGGGGACAGGGGGCAACTATGGCTACACCTTC. This sequence encodes CAISEGTGGNYGYTF. The chain recombines TRBV10-3 with TRBJ1-2, with TRBD1 matching over 12 bases. Germline CDR1 ENHRY, CDR2 SYGVKD. This CDR3 has 15 residues. Trimming took 2 bases from V and 2 from J; bases not matched to a gene: 0.